This record concerns one T cell receptor beta chain sequence. This clone's antigen is unknown. Base qualities are not recorded, but no much larger clone differs from it by a single base. These data are taken from a study of cytomegalovirus exposure and HLA in healthy donors (TCRdb year 2017). The study in broad terms: In an earlier analysis of fewer than 750 of the donors, 276 Gb of sequence data and 117 million unique TCR beta sequences from about 190 million T cells were reported. An early release that covered approximately 600 HLA-typed donors contained approximately 300 gigabases of sequencing data and tens of millions of unique TCR sequences. The genetic ancestry cluster associated with self-reported Caucasian donors included 81% of the 398 genotyped donors. The study aimed to test whether cataloging public T cell receptors could reveal signatures of past pathogen exposure. The T cell repertoires of around 670 subjects were profiled by immunosequencing and related to cytomegalovirus serostatus. Along with the approximately 620-subject first cohort, a separate validation cohort of about 110 different subjects was used. To predict cytomegalovirus infection status, the study combined high-throughput TCR immunosequencing, statistical association of individual TCRs with disease status, and machine learning. To study patterns of TCR occurrence, a later analysis re-analyzed previously published TCR beta repertoires from 650 to 750 donors and added high-resolution HLA genotyping. The later analysis used no new phenotypic data to find candidate immune exposures, relying instead on TCR beta sequences and their occurrence across donors. In an earlier analysis of over 550 of the donors, high-throughput TCR beta sequencing was used to judge whether each TCR beta V gene segment behaved as functional or pseudogenic. Donor age, sex, ethnicity and CMV serostatus were compiled alongside the repertoire data. A later genetic analysis took genome-wide SNP genotypes for about 65% of the roughly 670 donors and used that subset as a discovery cohort. All discovery cohort repertoires had been generated on a single sequencing platform. HLA typing included class I and class II loci at four-digit resolution. The number of typed donors differed by locus: roughly 629-630 for A, B, C, DRB1 and DQB1; some 500 for DQA1; around 580 for DPA1; and about 450 for DPB1. Four to six DR-DQ haplotypes were handled as single units for association and clustering, since linkage in the cohort was strong. Among almost 400 genotyped donors of the cohort, an average of approximately 240,000 unique TCR beta nucleotide sequences were sequenced per donor, roughly a sixth of them non-productive.

Library generation was performed with the immunoSEQ multiplex PCR assay. For the multiplex PCR, a mixture combining 60 forward primers for TCR Vbeta segments and 13 reverse primers for TCR Jbeta segments was used. The CDR3 region of rearranged TCR beta genes was amplified from genomic DNA by a multiplex PCR assay. The amplified TCR beta libraries were sequenced on the Illumina HiSeq System as 87-base-pair reads. Per the authors' processing: Across the 500 to 700 repertoires, a later analysis counted 80 million or so unique TCR beta chains, 9 million to 14 million of which were shared by at least two donors. To remove PCR and sequencing errors, raw reads were error-corrected and collapsed into unique sequences using a nearest-neighbor algorithm that merged closely related sequences. V, D and J gene segments were assigned by aligning CDR3 sequences to IMGT reference sequences. For a sequence to be retained, at least a six-nucleotide match to both a V gene segment and a J gene segment was required. Rearrangements were called productive when the CDR3 lacked stop codons and stayed in frame with V and J; all others were non-productive. CDR3 was defined by IMGT convention, running from the second conserved V-encoded cysteine to the conserved J-encoded phenylalanine. In an earlier analysis of roughly 580 of the donors, sequences lacking an unambiguous match to a single V gene segment were excluded. In an earlier analysis of a few hundred of the donors, a V segment was called functional when productive rearrangements were above 56.7%, and segregating when the standard deviation between donors exceeded 5%. To diagnose cytomegalovirus status from the catalog of TCR beta chain sequences, a statistical classification framework was built. A later analysis assigned V and J genes by comparing TCR nucleotide sequences with IMGT/GENE-DB human TR gene sequences. The TCRdist pipeline was used in a later analysis to assign CDR3 sequences and most-parsimonious VDJ recombination scenarios. A later analysis defined each TCR beta chain by its CDR3 amino acid sequence plus V-gene family, and excluded reads lacking a unique V-gene family. In a later analysis, 450 to 600 highly shared, low-generation-probability nucleotide sequences were removed to address suspected cross-contamination and a sequencing artifact. In a later analysis, a clonal expansion index was calculated for each public chain from normalized within-repertoire ranks of inferred template counts. In a later analysis, generation probabilities were computed using a VDJ recombination model fitted to out-of-frame rearrangements, and the results were checked against IGoR. In a later analysis, hypergeometric tests were used to score TCR-TCR, TCR-HLA and TCR-CMV co-occurrence, with a repertoire-size bias correction applied to TCR pairs. To estimate false discovery rates, a later analysis permuted the HLA or CMV assignments 20 times. In a later analysis, co-occurring TCRs were grouped using DBSCAN, and TCRdist sequence similarity was added for clustering within HLA-allele-positive subsets. Repertoires with fewer than 30,000 or more than 120,000 public chains, plus five repertoires with anomalous nucleotide sharing, were excluded from co-occurrence clustering. TCRdb limited this immuneACCESS table to in-frame rearrangements with V and J called. A share of clones is missing; checked studies link under half to unresolved V genes, and the rest is unexplained. V and J calls and clone size follow that table, whereas D and trimming were derived from the DNA. The sample yields fewer than 150,000 clones; 76% were counted once. The top ten hold approximately 4% of the sample.

In the germline V gene (reference sequence), CDR1 corresponds to SGHNT and CDR2 to YYREEE. The CDR3 holds 13 amino acids from the cysteine to the phenylalanine. The retained sequence is limited to the CDR3, 39 bases, with the frame set at the first base. V ends up 3 bases short and J 4 bases short, with an unmatched junction base count of 4. Here is what the overall study found, with its caveats: HLA typing was unavailable for some donors at each locus, so association tests used only the typed subset. A later analysis found that HLA-associated TCR beta chains were more clonally expanded and had lower generation probabilities than equally common non-associated chains. A further reported finding was that TCR beta sequences accurately predicted the HLA-A and HLA-B alleles for most subjects in the first cohort. Strong co-occurrence of HLA alleles, especially DR and DQ, made assigning TCR associations to individual alleles difficult. A few of the identified cytomegalovirus-associated TCR beta chains were confirmed in vitro to be specific for cytomegalovirus antigens. The study listed 164 TCR beta chains as associated with cytomegalovirus. The classifier was reported to diagnose cytomegalovirus status with high specificity and sensitivity in both the original and validation cohorts. The authors suggested that the approach could potentially be generalized to other disease states and immunological phenotypes. The presence/absence analyses assumed that sequencing depth was roughly uniform across donors, and that assumption may not be true. In an earlier analysis of about 540 of the donors, most TCR beta V segments were observed in productive rearrangements about 87% or about 30% of the time, broadly matching IMGT annotations. In a later genetic analysis, a missense DCLRE1C variant was associated with V-gene and J-gene trimming of TCR beta chains, and the association was replicated in an independent cohort. A group of highly shared sequence variants was considered likely to be a technical artifact of the sequencing pipeline. In a later analysis, 16,951 TCR beta sequences were associated with specific HLA alleles at a false discovery rate of 0.05. The only immune exposure information available for the cohort was CMV serostatus. Compared with the 666-donor mean, donors in an Asian-associated ancestry cluster had fewer N-insertions in productive TCRs, according to a later genetic analysis. In a later analysis, TCR association rates were found to vary across HLA loci, with the most associated TCRs seen for DRB1 alleles and the fewest for HLA-C alleles. Some 16 rarely observed V segments, including chromosome 9 orphons, were excluded from the earlier analysis of several hundred of the donors because counts were too low. In a later analysis, most CMV-associated TCR beta chains were found to appear HLA-restricted, with HLA associations seemingly driven largely by CMV exposure. Linkage disequilibrium might explain the correlated functional status among segregating V segments, but an unknown experimental factor could not be excluded. Across donors, most TCR sequences were observed very rarely, whereas some public TCRs were present in many individuals. Because the 87-base-pair reads could not distinguish some IMGT-functional V segments, including TRBV6-2 and TRBV6-3, those segments were excluded. This cohort had only TCR beta chains sequenced, and the lack of alpha or paired-chain data limited which features could be detected. Several of the top co-occurrence clusters appeared to be linked to parvovirus B19, influenza, CMV and Epstein-Barr virus, according to a later analysis.

The cohort was made up of 666 healthy bone marrow donors. Cohort members were all nominally healthy when sampled, although unrecorded immune exposures were likely present. The donor tested CMV seronegative and was one of the 352 seronegative cohort members. A peripheral blood sample was collected from each donor, and TCR beta sequencing was performed on peripheral blood mononuclear cells. The Qiagen DNeasy Blood Extraction Kit was used to extract genomic DNA from the blood cell samples. Sequencing input: PBMCs. This sequence uses TRBV5-4 and TRBJ2-7, with TRBD1 matching 7 junction bases. The receptor's source is a man aged 18 to 29 in good health and CMV-seronegative. CDR3 reads: CASSSGTDYEQYF. The DNA sequence follows: TGTGCCAGCAGCTCAGGGACAGATTACGAGCAGTACTTC.